This TCR beta chain was captured by sequencing in a study of control samples from healthy donors and cancer patients. Sequenced by immunoSEQ multiplex PCR; TCRdb stores in-frame clones only, minus some. The sample includes about 85,000 clones, around nine tenths of them seen just once. The CDR3 covers 18 residues. Trimming took off 10 bases at V and 0 bases at J, with 24 bases between the two ends. Germline lookup yields CDR1 KGHDR and CDR2 SFDVKD. The chain links TRBV24-1 to TRBJ1-5; TRBD1 is a possible D gene (5 bases). This clonotype originated in a man aged 50 or older in good health. The sequenced sample was blood. This CDR3 reads CATGLGGGKGYSNQPQHF. For the CDR3, the DNA is TGTGCCACAGGCCTGGGGGGGGGAAAAGGTTATAGCAATCAGCCCCAGCATTTT.